This T cell receptor (beta chain) stems from a study of persistence of HIV-infected CD4 T cells. Study summary: Blood samples, up to roughly 200 mL, came from multiple time points, except two leukapheresis donors sampled once.

Cells were stimulated with CMV-infected fibroblast lysates at around 9.1 ug/mL. Sorted nonresponding memory CD4+ T cells were CD40L-negative, CD69-negative, CD45RO-high. Germline assignment: CDR1 MDHEN and CDR2 SYDVKM. This CDR3 has 15 amino acids. V lost 6 bases and J 1 base, leaving 13 bases between the germline ends. Sequencing used immunoSEQ version 4 in survey mode. Clones were sequenced by immunoSEQ multiplex PCR, and TCRdb holds only the in-frame ones, with some missing. The profile covers some 28,000 clones, with around 80% appearing a single time and roughly 4.5% taken by the ten largest. Worth noting for this clone: What it binds is unknown.

The clonotype comes from an adult man with HIV who was CMV-seropositive. Source: CD4+ T cells sorted from PBMCs after roughly 19-hour stimulation, taken from a patient who received antiretroviral therapy. This chain joins TRBV28 and TRBJ1-5; possible D gene TRBD1, 5 bases. The CDR3 here is CASSPAGDSNQPQHF. The DNA for the CDR3 is TGTGCCAGCAGCCCCGCGGGGGACAGCAATCAGCCCCAGCATTTT.